This TCR beta chain was obtained from a study of blood T cell repertoires in COVID-19 (dated by TCRdb to about 2020). In the study overall: Samples from collaborators originated in the United States, Italy and Spain and spanned both the acute and convalescent phases of COVID-19. The sample metadata nearly always contained a de-identified subject ID, COVID-19 status, age in years and sex. The prospective study material was composed of cDNA or gDNA derived from T cells, B-cell-depleted T cells, or PBMCs. The repertoires were released in a freely available public database intended as a resource for research on the immune response to SARS-CoV-2. Deeply sampled blood TCRbeta repertoires from subjects exposed to, actively infected with, or recovered from COVID-19 were included in the dataset. HLA class I and class II types, where available, came from metadata supplied by the sample provider rather than from assay-based typing. The samples were drawn from two sources: the first 160 participants of the ongoing ImmuneRACE study, and over 950 subjects contributed by 6 global collaborators. What the study reported, not specific to this receptor: Clinical and demographic metadata were provided uncurated, with the amount varying by source and participant.

This clone has only a few counts. Its antigen remains unidentified. No much larger clone is present one base from it, and per-base qualities are unavailable. CDR1 and CDR2, per the germline V gene (reference sequence), are WNHNN and SYGVQD. Reading from cysteine to phenylalanine, the CDR3 counts 14 amino acids. Of the read, only the CDR3 DNA is kept; its 42 bases are in frame from base 1. V lost 8 bases and J lost 2 bases; the stretch between them is 13 bases long. In the prospective study, participants were roughly 18 to 95 years old, resided in 20 to 30 geographic areas of the United States, and were enrolled through a virtual design. In the prospective study, cohorts were assigned on the basis of participant-reported clinical history obtained from a screening survey and a study questionnaire. Mobile phlebotomists in the prospective study collected whole blood, serum and a nasopharyngeal or oropharyngeal swab from every participant. Over an approximately 2-month period, participants in the prospective study had the option of providing additional blood draws and questionnaires. Before DNA extraction, blood samples from the prospective study were shipped at room temperature or frozen.

TCRbeta CDR3 regions were amplified from genomic DNA by means of the immunoSEQ Assay, a bias-controlled multiplex PCR. On the study's bioinformatics: The number of nucleated cells in each sample was estimated by amplification of reference gene primers within the assay. Sequence reads were collapsed and filtered to measure the absolute abundance of every unique TCRbeta CDR3 rearrangement. Productive Simpson clonality was computed per sample as the square root of Simpson's diversity index over productive rearrangements. In TCRdb, the immuneACCESS table is reduced to in-frame sequences with V and J assigned. These tables do not hold every clone; where another copy was compared, an unresolved V gene accounts for under half, and the others remain unexplained. Clonal size and the V and J genes are those of that table, whereas D and trimming came from the DNA. The sample table holds some 150,000 clones, of which approximately 88% were seen once. The top ten constitute 0.95% to 1.5% of the sample.

The TCR originated in a woman in her twenties or thirties with acute COVID-19. Specimen: PBMCs or T cells enriched from blood (not recorded which). The sequence links TRBV10-1 to TRBJ2-4; the D gene is perhaps TRBD1, from 6 matching bases. Read as DNA, the sequence is TGCGCCAGCTTAGGACAGCCATCCAAAAACATTCAGTACTTC. It encodes CASLGQPSKNIQYF.